This TCR beta chain was obtained from a study of T cells after yellow fever vaccination. CDR1 is MNHEY, CDR2 SVGAGI, per germline. This CDR3 contains 15 residues. The V segment lost 8 bases and the J segment 6 bases; nucleotides outside the gene matches: 10. With regard to this clonotype: A much larger clone differs from this one at a single base, so this may be a read error.

TCRdb reprocessed the 5' RACE reads with MiXCR, giving one entry per CDR3 protein. Of 300,000 to 350,000 distinct CDR3 sequences in the sample, roughly 4.3% were seen once. Here the sequenced sample was PBMCs, taken 15 days after the yellow fever booster vaccination. The chain employs TRBV6-5 and TRBJ2-1, with 10 positions matching TRBD2. The source is a man between 18 and 35 years old who received the YFV17D yellow fever vaccine. Here the CDR3 reads CASGWTSGEINEQFF. In DNA form, the CDR3 reads TGTGCCAGCGGTTGGACTAGCGGCGAGATCAATGAGCAGTTCTTC.